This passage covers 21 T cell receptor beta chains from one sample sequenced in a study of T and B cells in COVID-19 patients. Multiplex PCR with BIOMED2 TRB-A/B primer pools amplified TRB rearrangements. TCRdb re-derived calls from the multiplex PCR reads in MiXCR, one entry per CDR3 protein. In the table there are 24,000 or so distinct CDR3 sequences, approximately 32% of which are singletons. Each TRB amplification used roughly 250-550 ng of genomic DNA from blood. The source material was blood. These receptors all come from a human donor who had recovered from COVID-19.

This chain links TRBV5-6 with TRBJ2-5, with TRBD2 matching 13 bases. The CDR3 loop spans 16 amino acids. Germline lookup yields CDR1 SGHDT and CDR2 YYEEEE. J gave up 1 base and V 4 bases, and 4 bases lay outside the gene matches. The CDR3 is CASSTGTSGIQETQYF. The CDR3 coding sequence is TGTGCCAGCAGCACCGGGACTAGCGGGATCCAAGAGACCCAGTACTTC. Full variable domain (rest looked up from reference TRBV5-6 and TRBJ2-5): DAGVTQSPTHLIKTRGQQVTLRCSPKSGHDTVSWYQQALGQGPQFIFQYYEEEERQRGNFPDRFSGHQFPNYSSELNVNALLLGDSALYLCASSTGTSGIQETQYFGPGTRLLVL.

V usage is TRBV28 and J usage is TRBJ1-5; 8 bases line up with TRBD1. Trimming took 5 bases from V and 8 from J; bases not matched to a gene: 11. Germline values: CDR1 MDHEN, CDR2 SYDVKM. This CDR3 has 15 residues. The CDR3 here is CASSNWDRTSEPQHF. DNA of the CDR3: TGTGCCAGCAGTAATTGGGACAGGACATCAGAGCCCCAGCATTTT.

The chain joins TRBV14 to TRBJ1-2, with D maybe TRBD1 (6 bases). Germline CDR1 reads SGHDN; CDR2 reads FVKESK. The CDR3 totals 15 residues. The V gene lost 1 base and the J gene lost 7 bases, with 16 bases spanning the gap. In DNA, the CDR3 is TGTGCCAGCAGCCAAGCCGGGGGCGCCTATCGTGGCTACACCTTC. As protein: CASSQAGGAYRGYTF. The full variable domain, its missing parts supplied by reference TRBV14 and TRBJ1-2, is EAGVTQFPSHSVIEKGQTVTLRCDPISGHDNLYWYRRVMGKEIKFLLHFVKESKQDESGMPNNRFLAERTGGTYSTLKVQPAELEDSGVYFCASSQAGGAYRGYTFGSGTRLTVV.

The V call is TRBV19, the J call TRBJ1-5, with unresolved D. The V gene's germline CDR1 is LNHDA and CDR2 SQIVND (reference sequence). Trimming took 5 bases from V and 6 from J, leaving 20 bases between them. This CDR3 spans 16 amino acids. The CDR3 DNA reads TGTGCCAGTAGTTTAACCGGGCCCCGGGCCGGTCAGCCCCAGCATTTT. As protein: CASSLTGPRAGQPQHF.

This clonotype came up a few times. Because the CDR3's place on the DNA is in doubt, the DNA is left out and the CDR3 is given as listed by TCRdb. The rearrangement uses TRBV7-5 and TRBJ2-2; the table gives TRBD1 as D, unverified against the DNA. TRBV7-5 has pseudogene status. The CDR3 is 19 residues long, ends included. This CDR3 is CISVPDSLEGARQAGELFF.

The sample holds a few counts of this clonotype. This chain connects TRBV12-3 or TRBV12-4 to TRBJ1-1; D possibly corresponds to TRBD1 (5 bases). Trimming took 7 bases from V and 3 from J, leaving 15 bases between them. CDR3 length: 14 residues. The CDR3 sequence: CASTTEGRYTEAFF. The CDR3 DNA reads TGTGCCAGCACCACGGAGGGGAGGTACACTGAAGCTTTCTTT.

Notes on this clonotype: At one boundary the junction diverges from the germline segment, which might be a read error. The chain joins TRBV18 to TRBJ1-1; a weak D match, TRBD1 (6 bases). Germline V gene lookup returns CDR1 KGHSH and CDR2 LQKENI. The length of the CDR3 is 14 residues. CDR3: CASSQEGEGTGAFF. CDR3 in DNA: TGTGCCAGCTCACAAGAGGGGGAGGGCACTGGAGCTTTCTTT.

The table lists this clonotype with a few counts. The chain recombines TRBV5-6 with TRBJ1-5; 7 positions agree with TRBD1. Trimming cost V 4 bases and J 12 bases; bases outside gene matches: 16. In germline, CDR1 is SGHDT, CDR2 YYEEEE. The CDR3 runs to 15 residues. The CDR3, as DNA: TGTGCCAGCAGCGAACCGGGACAGAACAATCAGTGCCAGCATTTT. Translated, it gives CASSEPGQNNQCQHF.

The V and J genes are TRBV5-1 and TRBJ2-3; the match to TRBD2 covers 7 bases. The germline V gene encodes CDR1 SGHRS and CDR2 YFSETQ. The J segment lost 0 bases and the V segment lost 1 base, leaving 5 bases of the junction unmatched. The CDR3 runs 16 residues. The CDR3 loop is CASSLPSGVSTDTQYF. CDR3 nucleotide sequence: TGCGCCAGCAGCTTGCCCAGCGGGGTTAGCACAGATACGCAGTATTTT.

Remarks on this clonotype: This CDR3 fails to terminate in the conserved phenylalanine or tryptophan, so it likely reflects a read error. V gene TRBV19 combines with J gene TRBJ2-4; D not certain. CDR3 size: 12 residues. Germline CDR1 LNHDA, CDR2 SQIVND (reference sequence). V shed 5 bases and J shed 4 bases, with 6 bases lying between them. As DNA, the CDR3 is TGTGCCAGTAGTGCAGGAAAAAACATTCAGTACCTC. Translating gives CASSAGKNIQYL.

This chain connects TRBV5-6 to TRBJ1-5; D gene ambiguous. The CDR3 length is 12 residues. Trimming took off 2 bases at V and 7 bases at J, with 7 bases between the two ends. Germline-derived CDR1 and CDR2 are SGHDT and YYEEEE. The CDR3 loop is CASSFGVQPQHF. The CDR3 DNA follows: TGTGCCAGCAGCTTCGGGGTCCAGCCCCAGCATTTT.

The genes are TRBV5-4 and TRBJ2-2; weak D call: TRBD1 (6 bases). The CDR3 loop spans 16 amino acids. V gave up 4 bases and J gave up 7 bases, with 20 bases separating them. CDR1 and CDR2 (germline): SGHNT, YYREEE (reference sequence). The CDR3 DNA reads TGTGCCAGCAGCCTGAACTCAGGGGCCCTAGGCGGGGAGCTGTTTTTT. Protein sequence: CASSLNSGALGGELFF.

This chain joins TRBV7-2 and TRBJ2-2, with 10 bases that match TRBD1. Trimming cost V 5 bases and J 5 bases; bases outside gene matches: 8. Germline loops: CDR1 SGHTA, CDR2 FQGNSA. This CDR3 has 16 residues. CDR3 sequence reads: CASSPGTGVGTGELFF. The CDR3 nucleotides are TGTGCCAGCAGCCCCGGGACAGGGGTCGGGACCGGGGAGCTGTTTTTT.

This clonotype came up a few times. The CDR3 DNA reads as TGTGCCAGCAGTTACTCGGGGGGTGAGCAGTTCTTC. It specifies CASSYSGGEQFF. The chain is built from TRBV6-2 or TRBV6-3 and TRBJ2-1; the D gene is possibly TRBD2 (6 bases). Germline CDR1 is MNHEY and CDR2 is SVGEGT. The CDR3 covers 12 residues. The V and J ends lost 0 bases and 9 bases respectively, with 6 bases between them.

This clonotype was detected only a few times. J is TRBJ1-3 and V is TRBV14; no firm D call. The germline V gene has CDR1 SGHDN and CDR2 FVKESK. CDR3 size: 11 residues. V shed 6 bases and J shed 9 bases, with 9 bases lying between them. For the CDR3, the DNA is TGTGCCAGCAGGGGAAGTATCACCATATATTTT. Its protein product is CASRGSITIYF. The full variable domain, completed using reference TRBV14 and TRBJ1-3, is EAGVTQFPSHSVIEKGQTVTLRCDPISGHDNLYWYRRVMGKEIKFLLHFVKESKQDESGMPNNRFLAERTGGTYSTLKVQPAELEDSGVYFCASRGSITIYFGEGSWLTVV.

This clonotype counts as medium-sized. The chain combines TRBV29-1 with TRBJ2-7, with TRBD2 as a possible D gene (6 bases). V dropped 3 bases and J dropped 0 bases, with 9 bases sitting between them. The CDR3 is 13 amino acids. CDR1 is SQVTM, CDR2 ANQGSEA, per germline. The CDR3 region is CSVEGGDSYEQYF. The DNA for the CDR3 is TGCAGCGTTGAGGGAGGAGACTCCTACGAGCAGTACTTC.

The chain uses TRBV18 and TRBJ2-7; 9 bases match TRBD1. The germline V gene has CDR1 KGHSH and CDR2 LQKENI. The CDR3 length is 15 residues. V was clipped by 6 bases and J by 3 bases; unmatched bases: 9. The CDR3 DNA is TGTGCCAGCTCCGACGGGACAGGGATCAGCTACGAGCAGTACTTC. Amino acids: CASSDGTGISYEQYF.

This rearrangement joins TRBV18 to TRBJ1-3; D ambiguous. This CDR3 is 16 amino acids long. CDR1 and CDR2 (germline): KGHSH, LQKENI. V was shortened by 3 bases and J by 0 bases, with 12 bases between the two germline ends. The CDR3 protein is CASSPSTPTSGNTIYF. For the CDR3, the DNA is TGTGCCAGCTCACCTTCCACCCCCACCTCTGGAAACACCATATATTTT.

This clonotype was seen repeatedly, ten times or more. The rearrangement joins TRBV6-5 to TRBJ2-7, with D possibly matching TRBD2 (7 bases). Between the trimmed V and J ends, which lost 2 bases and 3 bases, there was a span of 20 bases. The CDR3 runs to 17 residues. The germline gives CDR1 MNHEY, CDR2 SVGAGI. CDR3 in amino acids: CASSYPSGAGAYYEQYF. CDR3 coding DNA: TGTGCCAGCAGTTACCCATCGGGTGCGGGGGCTTACTACGAGCAGTACTTC.

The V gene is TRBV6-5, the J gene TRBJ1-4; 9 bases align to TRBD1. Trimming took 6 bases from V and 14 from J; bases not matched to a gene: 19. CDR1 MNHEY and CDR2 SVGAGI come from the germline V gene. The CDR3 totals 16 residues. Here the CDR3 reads CASSLVGTGGQKGLFF. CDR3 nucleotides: TGTGCCAGCAGCCTAGTTGGAACAGGGGGCCAGAAAGGGCTGTTTTTT.

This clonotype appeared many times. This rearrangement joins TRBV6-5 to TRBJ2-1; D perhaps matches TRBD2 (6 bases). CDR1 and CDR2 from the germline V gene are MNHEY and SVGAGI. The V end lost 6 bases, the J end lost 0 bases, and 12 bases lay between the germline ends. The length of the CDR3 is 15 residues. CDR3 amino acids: CASRPGGNSYNEQFF. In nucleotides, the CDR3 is TGTGCCAGCAGGCCTGGGGGGAACTCCTACAATGAGCAGTTCTTC.